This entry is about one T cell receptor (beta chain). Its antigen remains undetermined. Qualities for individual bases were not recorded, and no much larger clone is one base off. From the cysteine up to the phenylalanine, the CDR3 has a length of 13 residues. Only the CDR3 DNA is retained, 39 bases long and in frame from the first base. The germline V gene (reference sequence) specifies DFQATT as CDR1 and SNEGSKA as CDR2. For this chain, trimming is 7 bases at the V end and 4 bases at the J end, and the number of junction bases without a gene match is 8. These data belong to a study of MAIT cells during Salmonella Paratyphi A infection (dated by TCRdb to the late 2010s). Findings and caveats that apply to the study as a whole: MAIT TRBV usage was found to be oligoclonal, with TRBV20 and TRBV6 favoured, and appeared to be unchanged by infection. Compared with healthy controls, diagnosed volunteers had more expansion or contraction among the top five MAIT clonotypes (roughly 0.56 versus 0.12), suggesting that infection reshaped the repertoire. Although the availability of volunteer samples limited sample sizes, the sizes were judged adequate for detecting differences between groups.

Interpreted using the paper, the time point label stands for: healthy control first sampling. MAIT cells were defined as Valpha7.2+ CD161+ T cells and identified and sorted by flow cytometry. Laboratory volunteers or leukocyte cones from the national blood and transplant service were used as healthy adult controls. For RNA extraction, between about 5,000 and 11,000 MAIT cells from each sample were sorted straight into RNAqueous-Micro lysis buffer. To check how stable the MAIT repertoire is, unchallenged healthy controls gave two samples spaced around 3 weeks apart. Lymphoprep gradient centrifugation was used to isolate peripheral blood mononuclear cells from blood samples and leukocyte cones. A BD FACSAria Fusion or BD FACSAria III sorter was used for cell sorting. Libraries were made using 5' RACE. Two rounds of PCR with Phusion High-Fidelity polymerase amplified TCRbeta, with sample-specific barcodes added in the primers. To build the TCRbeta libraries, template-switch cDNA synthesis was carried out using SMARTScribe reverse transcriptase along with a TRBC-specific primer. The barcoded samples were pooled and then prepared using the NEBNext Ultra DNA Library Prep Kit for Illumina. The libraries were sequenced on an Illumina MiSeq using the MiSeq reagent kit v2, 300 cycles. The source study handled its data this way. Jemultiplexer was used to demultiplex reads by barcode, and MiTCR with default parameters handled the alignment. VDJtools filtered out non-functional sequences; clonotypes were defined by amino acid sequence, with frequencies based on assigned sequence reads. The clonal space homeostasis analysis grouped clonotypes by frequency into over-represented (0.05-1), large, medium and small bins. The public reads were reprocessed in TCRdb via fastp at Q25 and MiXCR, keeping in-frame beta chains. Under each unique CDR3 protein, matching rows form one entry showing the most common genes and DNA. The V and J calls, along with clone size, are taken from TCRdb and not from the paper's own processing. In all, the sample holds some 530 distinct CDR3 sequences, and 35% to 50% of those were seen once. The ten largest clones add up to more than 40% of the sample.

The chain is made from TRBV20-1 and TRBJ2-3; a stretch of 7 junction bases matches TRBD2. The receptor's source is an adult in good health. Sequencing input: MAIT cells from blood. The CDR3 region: CSVVTSEADTQYF. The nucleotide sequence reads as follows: TGCAGTGTAGTAACTAGCGAAGCAGATACGCAGTATTTT.